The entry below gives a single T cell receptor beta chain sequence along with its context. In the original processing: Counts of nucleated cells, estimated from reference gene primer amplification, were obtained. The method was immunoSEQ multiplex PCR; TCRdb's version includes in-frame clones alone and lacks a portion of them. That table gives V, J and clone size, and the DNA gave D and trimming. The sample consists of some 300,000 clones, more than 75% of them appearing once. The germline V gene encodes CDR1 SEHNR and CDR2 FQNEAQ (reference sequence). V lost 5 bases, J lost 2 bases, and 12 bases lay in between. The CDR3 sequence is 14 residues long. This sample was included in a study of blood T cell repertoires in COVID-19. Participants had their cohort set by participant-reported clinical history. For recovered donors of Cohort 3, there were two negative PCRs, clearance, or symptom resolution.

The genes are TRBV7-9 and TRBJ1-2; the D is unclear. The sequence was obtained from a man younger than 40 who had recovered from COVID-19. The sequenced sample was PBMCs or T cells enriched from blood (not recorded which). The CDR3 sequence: CASSPTTPNYGYTF. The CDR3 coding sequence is TGTGCCAGCAGCCCCACGACACCAAACTATGGCTACACCTTC.